The 22 T cell receptor beta chains below all came from one sample that was sequenced in a study of cytomegalovirus exposure and HLA in healthy donors. The PCR used 60 Vbeta and 13 Jbeta primers. This table comes from immunoSEQ multiplex PCR, and its TCRdb copy is limited to in-frame clones, with some not included. The sample lists about 150,000 clones, 80% seen once, with roughly 13% in the top ten. The sample taken for sequencing was PBMCs. These receptors came from a man aged 25-45 years in good health and CMV-seropositive.

The chain carries TRBV5-1 and TRBJ1-1; TRBD1 might be the D (6 bases). CDR3 length: 15 residues. Germline CDR1 SGHRS, CDR2 YFSETQ. V was pared by 4 bases and J by 0 bases, with 13 bases between. The CDR3 DNA sequence: TGCGCCAGCAGCCCCGGACAGCCCATGAACACTGAAGCTTTCTTT. Residues: CASSPGQPMNTEAFF.

This clone turned up a few times. The rearrangement joins TRBV14 to TRBJ2-3; TRBD2 agrees at 10 bases. The CDR3 spans 15 residues. From germline, CDR1 is SGHDN and CDR2 FVKESK. V lost 6 bases, J lost 5 bases, and 8 bases stayed unmatched. The CDR3 DNA follows: TGTGCCAGCAGGGCCCTAGCGGGAGCAGAAGATACGCAGTATTTT. Amino acids: CASRALAGAEDTQYF.

The gene calls are TRBV20-1 and TRBJ2-1, with no clear D. Germline V lookup: CDR1 DFQATT, CDR2 SNEGSKA (reference sequence). The CDR3 extends over 11 amino acids. Deletions cut 1 base from V and 12 bases from J, with 10 bases between. The DNA for the CDR3 is TGCAGTGCTAGAGGTGACTGCGGGCAGTTCTTC. This encodes CSARGDCGQFF.

The chain couples TRBV7-2 to TRBJ1-2; the match to TRBD1 covers 7 bases. Germline V CDR1 and CDR2: SGHTA, FQGNSA. The ends lost 1 base at V and 2 bases at J; junction bases unmatched: 1. The CDR3 consists of 14 residues. The DNA for the CDR3 is TGTGCCAGCAGCTTAGGGGGACAGAACTATGGCTACACCTTC. The encoded protein is CASSLGGQNYGYTF.

The chain links TRBV6-5 to TRBJ2-5; possible D gene TRBD1, 6 bases. The V gene's germline CDR1 is MNHEY and CDR2 SVGAGI. Between the trimmed V and J ends, which lost 0 bases and 5 bases, there was a span of 13 bases. The CDR3 is 15 residues long. CDR3 amino acids: CASSYSSTQGETQYF. CDR3 DNA sequence: TGTGCCAGCAGTTACTCGTCCACTCAGGGGGAGACCCAGTACTTC.

The chain carries TRBV5-5 and TRBJ2-5; 11 nucleotides line up with TRBD1. This CDR3 region has 17 residues. Germline V gene sequence: CDR1 SGHKS, CDR2 YYEKEE (reference sequence). Trimming removed 4 bases from V and 4 bases from J; junction bases left unmatched: 12. The CDR3 loop is CASSATGDRGSGETQYF. For the CDR3, the DNA is TGTGCCAGCAGCGCCACCGGGGACAGGGGGTCTGGAGAGACCCAGTACTTC.

This clone was counted a single time. The V call is TRBV6-1, the J call TRBJ2-5; 13 nucleotides line up with TRBD2. Trimming removed 4 bases from V and 12 bases from J; junction bases left unmatched: 8. CDR3 size: 14 residues. Looked up from germline, CDR1 is MNHNS and CDR2 is SASEGT. The CDR3 nucleotides read TGTGCCAGCAGTGCGACGGGACTAGCGGGAAATGAGTACTTC. Encoded protein: CASSATGLAGNEYF.

The chain carries TRBV6-5 and TRBJ2-3; 8 bases are a match to TRBD2. CDR1 is MNHEY, CDR2 SVGAGI, per germline. After removal of 0 bases from V and 3 bases from J, the junction contained 5 bases not matched to a gene. The length of the CDR3 is 16 residues. CDR3 coding DNA: TGTGCCAGCAGTTACTCAGGAGCGGGAGTAACAGATACGCAGTATTTT. Protein: CASSYSGAGVTDTQYF.

About this clone: Relative to the germline gene, one junction end is altered; a read error may explain this. The gene calls are TRBV7-7 and TRBJ2-7, with TRBD1 as a possible D gene (6 bases). The V gene's germline CDR1 is SSHAT and CDR2 FNYEAQ (reference sequence). The CDR3 covers 13 residues. DNA for the CDR3: TGTGCTAGCAGCCGAGGACAGACCTACGAGCAGTACTTC. Translated: CASSRGQTYEQYF.

V gene TRBV28 combines with J gene TRBJ1-5; 10 bases match TRBD1. V shed 6 bases, J shed 4 bases, and the junction held 9 bases outside the gene matches. Germline V gene data show CDR1 as MDHEN and CDR2 as SYDVKM. The CDR3 is 16 residues long. The chain's CDR3 is CASSKPGTGVNQPQHF. CDR3 in DNA: TGTGCCAGCAGCAAACCCGGGACAGGGGTTAATCAGCCCCAGCATTTT.

The chain recombines TRBV11-2 with TRBJ2-1; 9 positions match TRBD2. V lost 0 bases to trimming and J lost 5 bases; unmatched junction nucleotides: 2. The CDR3 loop spans 15 amino acids. Per germline, CDR1 SGHAT and CDR2 FQNNGV. CDR3 sequence (DNA): TGTGCCAGCAGCTTAGACCGACTAGCGGACAATGAGCAGTTCTTC. This translates into CASSLDRLADNEQFF.

About this clone itself: Distinct nucleotide sequences in the sample also encode this CDR3. The chain employs TRBV18 and TRBJ2-1; TRBD1 agrees at 11 bases. V trimming: 3 bases; J trimming: 4 bases; junction bases outside the gene matches: 5. Germline V gene sequence: CDR1 KGHSH, CDR2 LQKENI. This CDR3 has 16 residues. For the CDR3, the DNA is TGTGCCAGCTCACCGGGACAGGGGGTCTCGTACAATGAGCAGTTCTTC. Protein sequence: CASSPGQGVSYNEQFF.

The rearrangement links TRBV7-9 to TRBJ2-5; D not certain. The CDR3 has 13 residues. Germline V gene lookup returns CDR1 SEHNR and CDR2 FQNEAQ (reference sequence). Trimming removed 1 base from V and 5 bases from J, with 8 bases in between. The DNA of the CDR3 is TGTGCCAGCAGCTTAGTGAGCGTGGAGACCCAGTACTTC. Translation gives CASSLVSVETQYF.

The V and J genes are TRBV19 and TRBJ1-1; D is possibly TRBD1 (5 bases). Germline V lookup: CDR1 LNHDA, CDR2 SQIVND (reference sequence). This CDR3 contains 15 residues. V was trimmed by 3 bases and J by 1 base, leaving 12 bases between them. The CDR3 nucleotides read TGTGCCAGTAGTATGTTTGGCGGGGGGAACACTGAAGCTTTCTTT. It translates to CASSMFGGGNTEAFF.

The V call is TRBV7-2, the J call TRBJ1-2, with 9 bases identical to TRBD1. J was trimmed by 8 bases and V by 0 bases; bases with no gene match: 7. Germline CDR1 reads SGHTA; CDR2 reads FQGNSA. There are 15 residues in the CDR3. CDR3 protein: CASSLARTGGLGYTF. The CDR3 bases are TGTGCCAGCAGCTTAGCGCGAACAGGGGGCTTGGGCTACACCTTC.

The V call is TRBV5-6, the J call TRBJ2-1; 11 bases line up with TRBD2. CDR3 size: 18 residues. The junction had 12 bases not matched to a gene; V was cut back by 1 base and J by 6 bases. CDR1 is SGHDT and CDR2 is YYEEEE in the germline V gene. The chain's CDR3 is CASSLWDKTSGILNEQFF. The CDR3 DNA reads TGTGCCAGCAGCTTGTGGGACAAGACTAGCGGGATCCTCAATGAGCAGTTCTTC. The whole variable domain, remainder taken from reference TRBV5-6 and TRBJ2-1, is DAGVTQSPTHLIKTRGQQVTLRCSPKSGHDTVSWYQQALGQGPQFIFQYYEEEERQRGNFPDRFSGHQFPNYSSELNVNALLLGDSALYLCASSLWDKTSGILNEQFFGPGTRLTVL.

The genes are TRBV4-1 and TRBJ2-7; the D gene is possibly TRBD2 (5 bases). The germline V gene has CDR1 MGHRA and CDR2 YSYEKL. CDR3 size: 17 residues. Trimming shortened V by 1 base and J by 1 base, and 17 bases separated the two germline ends. The CDR3, as DNA: TGCGCCAGCAGCCAAGTCAGCAGCGGTAGTGGGTCCTACGAGCAGTACTTC. Protein sequence: CASSQVSSGSGSYEQYF.

A word on this clone: A far bigger clonotype differs at one base, so this is likely a read error. The sample contains more than one DNA sequence encoding this CDR3. This sequence joins TRBV4-2 and TRBJ2-2; 8 positions match TRBD1. The CDR3 length is 21 residues. Trimming took 4 bases from V and 7 from J; bases not matched to a gene: 26. Germline V gene sequence: CDR1 LGHNA, CDR2 YNFKEQ. CDR3 coding DNA: TGTGCCAGCAGCCCTTACAGGGGGATGGCGAGTTTCGGGAGAAGCGGCGGGGAGCTGTTTTTT. Its protein product is CASSPYRGMASFGRSGGELFF.

V usage is TRBV20-1 and J usage is TRBJ2-7; a weak D match, TRBD1 (6 bases). The V and J ends lost 6 bases and 7 bases respectively, with 13 bases between them. The CDR3 runs 11 residues. The germline CDR1 and CDR2 sequences are DFQATT and SNEGSKA (reference sequence). Here the CDR3 reads CSAGAGREQYF. The CDR3 DNA is TGCAGTGCGGGGGCAGGACGTGAGCAGTACTTC.

Note on this clone: One end of the junction fails to match germline, which may point to a read error. CDR3 coding DNA: TGTTCCAGCAGCCGAGGGACAGCCGGTGAATCTTTCTTT. Amino acids: CSSSRGTAGESFF. The gene calls are TRBV7-9 and TRBJ1-1, with TRBD1 matching over 7 bases. Germline V CDR1 and CDR2: SEHNR, FQNEAQ (reference sequence). There are 13 residues in the CDR3.

The chain is built from TRBV10-3 and TRBJ2-7; TRBD2 matches at 11 bases. Germline trimming cut 4 bases from V and 0 bases from J; bases unmatched to any gene: 5. This CDR3 contains 16 residues. Germline assignment: CDR1 ENHRY and CDR2 SYGVKD. CDR3 nucleotide sequence: TGTGCCATCAGTGCCGGACTAGCGGGCTCCTCCTACGAGCAGTACTTC. Protein sequence: CAISAGLAGSSYEQYF.

The chain recombines TRBV28 with TRBJ2-5; 10 bases are shared with TRBD2. In germline, CDR1 is MDHEN, CDR2 SYDVKM. The CDR3 is made up of 14 amino acids. V trimming: 5 bases; J trimming: 5 bases; junction bases outside the gene matches: 5. The CDR3 sequence: CASSDPTSGETQYF. CDR3 nucleotide sequence: TGTGCCAGCAGTGACCCGACTAGCGGGGAGACCCAGTACTTC.